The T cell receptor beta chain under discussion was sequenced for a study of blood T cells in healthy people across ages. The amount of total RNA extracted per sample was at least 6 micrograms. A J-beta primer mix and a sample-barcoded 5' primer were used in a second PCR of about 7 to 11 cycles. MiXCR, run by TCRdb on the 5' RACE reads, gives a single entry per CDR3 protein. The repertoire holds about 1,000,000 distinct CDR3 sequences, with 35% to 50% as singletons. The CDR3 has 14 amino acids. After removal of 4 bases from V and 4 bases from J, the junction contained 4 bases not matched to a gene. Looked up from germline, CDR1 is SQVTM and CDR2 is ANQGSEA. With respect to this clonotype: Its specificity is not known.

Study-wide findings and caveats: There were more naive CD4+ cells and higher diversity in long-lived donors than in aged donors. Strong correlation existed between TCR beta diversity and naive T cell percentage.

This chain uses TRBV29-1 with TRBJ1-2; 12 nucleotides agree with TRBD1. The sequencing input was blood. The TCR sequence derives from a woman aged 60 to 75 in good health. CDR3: CSVAGQGASYGYTF. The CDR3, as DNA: TGCAGCGTTGCGGGACAGGGGGCCAGCTATGGCTACACCTTC.